Here is one T cell receptor (beta chain) with its context. The antigen is not known. This sample was included in a study of T cell responses to AZD1222 COVID-19 vaccine. About the research overall: Recipients boosted at about 4 weeks or about 12 weeks are pooled. Study results and caveats: Baseline serostatus was positive in only a handful of AZD1222 recipients. Repertoire samples came only from after the peak T cell response. Two doses of AZD1222 preceded a rise in Spike-specific TCR breadth and depth.

Only in-frame clones appear in the TCRdb table, and some are missing; sequencing was by immunoSEQ multiplex PCR. The sample lists 110,000 to 150,000 clones; over 75% were seen once. The CDR3 totals 15 residues. Germline V CDR1 and CDR2: MDHEN, SYDVKM. V lost 6 bases and J 4 bases, leaving 16 bases between the germline ends. This TCR derives from an adult in good health. The sample here was peripheral blood, taken on day 0 of AZD1222 vaccination. The V and J genes are TRBV28 and TRBJ1-5; D is possibly TRBD1 (6 bases). CDR3 amino acids: CASSPALRGNQPQHF. CDR3 DNA: TGTGCCAGCAGCCCGGCCCTAAGGGGGAATCAGCCCCAGCATTTT. The full variable domain, in which reference TRBV28 and TRBJ1-5 provide the parts outside the CDR3, is DVKVTQSSRYLVKRTGEKVFLECVQDMDHENMFWYRQDPGLGLRLIYFSYDVKMKEKGDIPEGYSVSREKKERFSLILESASTNQTSMYLCASSPALRGNQPQHFGDGTRLSIL.